These 25 T cell receptor beta chains were sequenced from one sample in a study of T-cell memory formation after mild COVID-19. One entry per CDR3 protein results from TCRdb running MiXCR on the 5' RACE reads. The table lists 530,000 or so distinct CDR3 sequences, roughly 17% of them singletons, with roughly 8.2% in the top ten. Sequenced material: PBMCs or a T cell subset sorted from them (not recorded which). The receptors were gathered from an adult woman who had mild COVID-19 (a few samples of this study predate the infection). Cell type and time point are not known.

The rearrangement joins TRBV10-3 to TRBJ1-1; D gene uncertain. Trimming took off 10 bases at V and 0 bases at J, with 12 bases between the two ends. Germline values: CDR1 ENHRY, CDR2 SYGVKD. The CDR3 loop spans 13 amino acids. The CDR3 nucleotides read TGTGCCACGGCTCTCAGCCTGAACACTGAAGCTTTCTTT. Its translation: CATALSLNTEAFF.

The sample holds a few counts of this clonotype. The chain combines TRBV4-2 with TRBJ2-2, with 9 nucleotides matching TRBD2. The CDR3 has 16 amino acids. Per germline, CDR1 LGHNA and CDR2 YNFKEQ. V was clipped by 0 bases and J by 6 bases; unmatched bases: 5. The CDR3 loop reads CASSQELGTSSGELFF. CDR3 sequence (DNA): TGTGCCAGCAGCCAAGAACTCGGGACTAGCTCCGGGGAGCTGTTTTTT.

V usage is TRBV5-1 and J usage is TRBJ2-5; maybe TRBD1 (5 bases). Germline values: CDR1 SGHRS, CDR2 YFSETQ. This CDR3 spans 14 amino acids. Trimming took 0 bases from V and 1 from J, leaving 7 bases between them. CDR3 sequence reads: CASSLVDSQETQYF. The DNA of the CDR3 is TGCGCCAGCAGCTTGGTTGACAGCCAAGAGACCCAGTACTTC.

The CDR3 bases are TGTGCCAGCAGTTTACCCGGAGCCGACGCTTTCTTT. Protein product: CASSLPGADAFF. This chain joins TRBV12-3 or TRBV12-4 and TRBJ1-1, with D hard to call. V shed 2 bases and J shed 11 bases, with 12 bases lying between them. The CDR3 contains 12 residues.

This chain uses TRBV18 with TRBJ1-1; D remains ambiguous. The CDR3 totals 14 residues. Per germline, CDR1 KGHSH and CDR2 LQKENI. Trimming stripped 3 bases from V and 1 base from J, with 9 bases between. The CDR3 sequence: CASSPITRNTEAFF. CDR3 DNA sequence: TGTGCCAGCTCACCCATTACAAGGAACACTGAAGCTTTCTTT.

The V call is TRBV5-1, the J call TRBJ2-7; 16 bases align to TRBD2. This CDR3 is built from 17 residues. The germline gives CDR1 SGHRS, CDR2 YFSETQ. J gave up 6 bases and V 9 bases, and 15 bases lay outside the gene matches. CDR3 bases: TGCGCCACCGCCGGGACTAGCGGGAGGGCCAGAGTGGGCGAGCAGTACTTC. Protein sequence: CATAGTSGRARVGEQYF.

CDR3 in amino acids: CAQGLGDTGELFF. DNA of the CDR3: TGTGCCCAAGGGCTGGGGGACACCGGGGAGCTGTTTTTT. The chain couples TRBV2 to TRBJ2-2; TRBD1 or TRBD2 may be the D gene (5 bases each). Trimming took off 11 bases at V and 3 bases at J, with 13 bases between the two ends. From germline, CDR1 is SNHLY and CDR2 FYNNEI. The CDR3 runs 13 residues.

The rearrangement joins TRBV7-2 to TRBJ1-5; 8 bases map to TRBD1. The trim removed 5 bases at V and 6 bases at J, leaving 15 bases unmatched. This CDR3 is built from 17 residues. Per the germline V gene, CDR1 is SGHTA and CDR2 is FQGNSA. The CDR3 protein is CASSPRTGRASGQPQHF. The CDR3, as DNA: TGTGCCAGCAGCCCACGGACAGGGAGAGCGAGTGGTCAGCCCCAGCATTTT.

This clonotype has just a few counts. V and J are TRBV30 and TRBJ1-2, with no clear D. The V and J ends lost 3 bases and 3 bases respectively, with 11 bases between them. This CDR3 is 13 amino acids long. Per germline, CDR1 GTSNPN and CDR2 SVGIG (reference sequence). The CDR3, as DNA: TGTGCCTGGAGCTCCCCCGGCCACTATGGCTACACCTTC. It translates to CAWSSPGHYGYTF.

The chain joins TRBV19 to TRBJ1-1; D is ambiguous. Per the germline V gene, CDR1 is LNHDA and CDR2 is SQIVND (reference sequence). The CDR3 is 19 amino acids. V shed 3 bases and J shed 0 bases, with 23 bases lying between them. DNA for the CDR3: TGTGCCAGTAGTATCTTCGGGCACCGGTATCATAACTTGAACACTGAAGCTTTCTTT. This encodes CASSIFGHRYHNLNTEAFF.

This clonotype was seen only a few times. This chain links TRBV5-5 with TRBJ2-5; maybe TRBD1 (5 bases). Germline V gives CDR1 SGHKS, CDR2 YYEKEE (reference sequence). Between the trimmed V and J ends, which lost 3 bases and 7 bases, there was a span of 16 bases. The length of the CDR3 is 14 residues. CDR3 nucleotides: TGTGCCAGCAGCTCATCGACAGAGCCCGGGACCCAGTACTTC. Translated: CASSSSTEPGTQYF.

V and J are TRBV12-3 or TRBV12-4 and TRBJ1-1; maybe TRBD1 (5 bases). V lost 1 base to trimming and J lost 2 bases, with 11 bases between them. CDR3 length: 15 amino acids. The CDR3 sequence: CASSLDRIVNTEAFF. CDR3 coding DNA: TGTGCCAGCAGTTTAGACAGGATAGTTAACACTGAAGCTTTCTTT.

The sample holds a few counts of this clonotype. This chain joins TRBV4-1 and TRBJ1-1; D remains ambiguous. This CDR3 contains 14 residues. The V and J ends lost 0 bases and 4 bases respectively, with 9 bases between them. CDR1 and CDR2 from the germline V gene are MGHRA and YSYEKL. Written as DNA, the CDR3 is TGCGCCAGCAGCCAAGACCGGTTTGGCACTGAAGCTTTCTTT. Translating it yields CASSQDRFGTEAFF.

This clonotype appeared a few times. This chain joins TRBV7-2 and TRBJ2-7; perhaps TRBD2 as D (5 bases). This CDR3 spans 14 amino acids. Trimming removed 2 bases from V and 3 bases from J, with 11 bases in between. In germline, CDR1 is SGHTA, CDR2 FQGNSA. This CDR3 is CASSLQLEGYEQYF. Written as DNA, the CDR3 is TGTGCCAGCAGCTTACAGTTAGAGGGCTACGAGCAGTACTTC.

The V call is TRBV11-3, the J call TRBJ1-2; perhaps TRBD1 as D (6 bases). The CDR3 runs to 15 residues. Germline V gene lookup returns CDR1 SGHNT and CDR2 YENEEA. V lost 0 bases, J lost 2 bases, and 10 bases lay in between. This CDR3 is CASSLDGGRNYGYTF. CDR3 coding DNA: TGTGCCAGCAGCTTAGATGGGGGGCGAAACTATGGCTACACCTTC.

This clonotype was picked up one time. V and J are TRBV18 and TRBJ1-5; a possible D gene is TRBD1 (5 bases). Germline CDR1 is KGHSH and CDR2 is LQKENI. Trimming left V 1 base short and J 1 base short, with 8 bases between. This CDR3 contains 15 residues. CDR3 in amino acids: CASSPRSGSNQPQHF. The DNA for the CDR3 is TGTGCCAGCTCACCACGCTCAGGGAGCAATCAGCCCCAGCATTTT.

The chain uses TRBV19 and TRBJ1-1; weak D call: TRBD1 (6 bases). The germline V gene has CDR1 LNHDA and CDR2 SQIVND (reference sequence). The CDR3 runs to 16 residues. The germline V and J ends were trimmed by 10 bases and 2 bases, with 23 bases remaining between them. CDR3 coding DNA: TGTGCCACTATTTCACCCCCGAGGACAGCCAACACTGAAGCTTTCTTT. This codes for CATISPPRTANTEAFF.

This clonotype was counted between two and nine times. V and J are TRBV6-1 and TRBJ2-7; 10 bases map to TRBD1. J was trimmed by 3 bases and V by 3 bases; bases with no gene match: 11. Germline V gene lookup returns CDR1 MNHNS and CDR2 SASEGT. The CDR3 loop spans 17 amino acids. CDR3 in DNA: TGTGCCAGCAGTGAGGGGAGGAGGGACAGGGGCTTCTACGAGCAGTACTTC. Translated: CASSEGRRDRGFYEQYF.

This clonotype has a handful of counts. The chain carries TRBV3-1 and TRBJ2-5; 10 bases match TRBD2. J was trimmed by 5 bases and V by 3 bases; bases with no gene match: 6. Germline CDR1 LGHDT, CDR2 YNNKEL (reference sequence). This CDR3 is 15 amino acids long. This CDR3 reads CASSHPSGGEETQYF. In DNA, the CDR3 is TGTGCCAGCAGCCACCCAAGCGGGGGGGAGGAGACCCAGTACTTC.

The V gene is TRBV20-1, the J gene TRBJ2-1; the match to TRBD2 covers 7 bases. Unmatched junction bases numbered 7, after V lost 6 bases and J lost 2 bases. The CDR3 has 14 amino acids. Germline V gene lookup returns CDR1 DFQATT and CDR2 SNEGSKA (reference sequence). The CDR3 DNA reads as TGCAGTGCCGACTTAGCGGGTACCTACAATGAGCAGTTCTTC. Protein sequence: CSADLAGTYNEQFF.

In its sample, this clonotype was seen many times. The chain couples TRBV4-3 to TRBJ2-1; 13 bases match TRBD2. The germline V gene has CDR1 LGHNA and CDR2 YSLEER. V shed 4 bases and J 13 bases; nucleotides not matched to a gene: 22. CDR3 length: 19 residues. CDR3 loop: CASSLNGGLAGSGGARQFF. The CDR3 DNA is TGCGCCAGCAGCCTTAATGGGGGACTAGCGGGATCAGGAGGGGCTCGCCAGTTCTTC.

This clonotype was seen only a few times. The rearrangement uses TRBV7-9 and TRBJ1-5, with D uncertain. Germline CDR1 reads SEHNR; CDR2 reads FQNEAQ (reference sequence). The V and J ends lost 5 bases and 2 bases respectively, with 13 bases between them. The CDR3 spans 15 residues. CDR3 sequence reads: CASSQQTGGNQPQHF. In DNA, the CDR3 is TGTGCCAGCAGCCAACAGACCGGGGGCAATCAGCCCCAGCATTTT.

In DNA, the CDR3 is TGTGCCAGCAGCCTAACCGCCCTAGCGGGAGTTTCCGGGGAGCTGTTTTTT. This translates into CASSLTALAGVSGELFF. The chain has TRBV3-1 and TRBJ2-2; TRBD2 agrees at 10 bases. CDR3 length: 17 residues. J lost 6 bases, V lost 4 bases, and 11 bases had no gene match. Germline V gene lookup returns CDR1 LGHDT and CDR2 YNNKEL (reference sequence).

V is TRBV24-1 and J is TRBJ2-3; TRBD2 aligns across 10 bases. CDR3 size: 16 residues. V shed 3 bases, J shed 5 bases, and the junction held 7 bases outside the gene matches. Looked up from germline, CDR1 is KGHDR and CDR2 is SFDVKD. The CDR3 loop is CATSDPSGSGVDTQYF. The CDR3 region has the DNA TGTGCCACCAGTGATCCTAGCGGGAGCGGAGTAGATACGCAGTATTTT.

This clonotype was counted ten times or more. Written as DNA, the CDR3 is TGTGCCAGCAGCTCACAGGGGGCGAACGAGCAGTACTTC. Amino acid sequence: CASSSQGANEQYF. The chain combines TRBV7-6 with TRBJ2-7; 9 nucleotides match TRBD1. Germline assignment: CDR1 SGHVS and CDR2 FNYEAQ. The CDR3 runs 13 residues. V shed 4 bases, J shed 5 bases, and the junction held 3 bases outside the gene matches.